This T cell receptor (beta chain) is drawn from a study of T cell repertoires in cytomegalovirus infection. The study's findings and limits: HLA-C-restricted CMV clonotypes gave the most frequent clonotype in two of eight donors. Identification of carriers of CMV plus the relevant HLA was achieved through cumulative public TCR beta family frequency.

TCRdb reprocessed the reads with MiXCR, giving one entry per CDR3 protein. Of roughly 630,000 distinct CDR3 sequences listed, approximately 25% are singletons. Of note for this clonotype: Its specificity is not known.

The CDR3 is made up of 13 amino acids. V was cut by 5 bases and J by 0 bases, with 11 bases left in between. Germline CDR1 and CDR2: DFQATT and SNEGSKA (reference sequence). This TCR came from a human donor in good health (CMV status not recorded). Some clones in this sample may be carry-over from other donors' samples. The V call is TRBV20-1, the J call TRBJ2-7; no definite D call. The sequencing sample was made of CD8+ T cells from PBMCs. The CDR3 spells CSALTGVSYEQYV. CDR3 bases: TGCAGTGCTCTCACTGGAGTCTCCTACGAGCAGTACGTC.